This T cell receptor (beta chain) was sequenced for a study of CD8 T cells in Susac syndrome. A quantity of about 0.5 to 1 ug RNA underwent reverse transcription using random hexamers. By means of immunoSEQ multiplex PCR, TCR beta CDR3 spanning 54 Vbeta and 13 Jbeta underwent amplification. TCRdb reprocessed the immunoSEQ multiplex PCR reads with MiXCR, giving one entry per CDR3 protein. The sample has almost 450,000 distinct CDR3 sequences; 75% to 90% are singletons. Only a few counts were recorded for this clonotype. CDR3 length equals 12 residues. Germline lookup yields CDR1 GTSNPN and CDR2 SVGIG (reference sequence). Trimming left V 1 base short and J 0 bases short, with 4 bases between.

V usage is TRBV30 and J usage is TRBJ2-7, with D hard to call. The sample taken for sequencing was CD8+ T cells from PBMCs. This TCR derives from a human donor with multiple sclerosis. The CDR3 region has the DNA TGTGCCTGGAGTGGACTCTCCTACGAGCAGTACTTC. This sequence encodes CAWSGLSYEQYF.